The 21 T cell receptor beta chains reported below all come from one sample, sequenced in a study of blood T cell repertoires in COVID-19 (dated by TCRdb to the early 2020s). The library was produced with the immunoSEQ multiplex PCR assay. TCRdb took over this immuneACCESS table, retaining in-frame rearrangements with V and J assigned. Such tables are incomplete; in checked studies, under half of the missing clones stem from an unresolved V gene, and the remainder is unexplained. The sample data list tens of thousands of clones, and roughly 96% of these were observed just once. Approximately 4.2% of the sample comes from the top ten. Input material: peripheral blood. These receptors originate from a human donor with active COVID-19. The donor label of this sample is uncertain.

The chain links TRBV27 to TRBJ2-2; 7 nucleotides agree with TRBD2. V trimming: 3 bases; J trimming: 5 bases; junction bases outside the gene matches: 9. The CDR3 contains 16 residues. Germline CDR1 MNHEY, CDR2 SMNVEV (reference sequence). CDR3 region: CASSFSRLGGTGELFF. The CDR3 coding sequence is TGTGCCAGCAGTTTTAGCCGACTGGGGGGGACCGGGGAGCTGTTTTTT.

This sequence joins TRBV7-9 and TRBJ2-2; D possibly corresponds to TRBD2 (5 bases). Germline V lookup: CDR1 SEHNR, CDR2 FQNEAQ (reference sequence). V dropped 2 bases and J dropped 0 bases, with 7 bases sitting between them. The CDR3 loop spans 15 amino acids. CDR3 protein: CASSLSGANTGELFF. The DNA for the CDR3 is TGTGCCAGCAGCTTATCCGGGGCGAACACCGGGGAGCTGTTTTTT.

This chain uses TRBV7-9 with TRBJ1-6; 7 bases align to TRBD1. Germline CDR1 is SEHNR and CDR2 is FQNEAQ (reference sequence). The CDR3 consists of 14 residues. The trim removed 2 bases at V and 7 bases at J, leaving 2 bases unmatched. Here the CDR3 DNA reads TGTGCCAGCAGCTTAAAGGGGGCCAATTCACCCCTCCACTTT. Its protein is CASSLKGANSPLHF.

This clone was found once. The chain employs TRBV9 and TRBJ2-2; TRBD2 aligns across 8 bases. Germline V gene data show CDR1 as SGDLS and CDR2 as YYNGEE. The CDR3 totals 16 residues. J lost 5 bases, V lost 0 bases, and 6 bases had no gene match. This CDR3 is CASSVGPGGGTGELFF. The CDR3 DNA is TGTGCCAGCAGCGTAGGTCCGGGAGGGGGTACCGGGGAGCTGTTTTTT.

CDR3 DNA: TGTGCCAGCAGCCAAGGCGGGTTTGGAACTAATGAAAAACTGTTTTTT. This translates into CASSQGGFGTNEKLFF. The chain recombines TRBV3-1 (or the pseudogene TRBV3-2) with TRBJ1-4; D remains ambiguous. Germline-derived CDR1 and CDR2 are LGHDT and YNNKEL (reference sequence). The germline V and J ends were trimmed by 1 base and 1 base, with 10 bases remaining between them. The CDR3 is made up of 16 amino acids.

The rearrangement links TRBV21-1 to TRBJ2-1; the table gives TRBD2 as D, unverified against the DNA. TRBV21-1 represents a pseudogene. This CDR3 region has 20 residues. CDR3 sequence: CASSKRGMTSGTGSYNEQFF. In DNA form, the CDR3 reads TGTGCCAGCAGCAAAAGGGGTATGACTAGCGGGACTGGGTCCTACAATGAGCAGTTCTTC.

CDR3 sequence: CASSFGGELFF. CDR3 in DNA: TGTGCCAGCAGTTTCGGCGGGGAGCTGTTTTTT. V is TRBV12-3 or TRBV12-4 and J is TRBJ2-2, with D hard to call. Trimming left V 3 bases short and J 7 bases short, with 3 bases between. This CDR3 has 11 amino acids.

The rearrangement links TRBV10-3 to TRBJ1-5; TRBD1 agrees at 7 bases. Trimming at V came to 4 bases and at J to 7 bases, leaving 7 bases not matched to a gene. CDR1 and CDR2 (germline): ENHRY, SYGVKD. This CDR3 is built from 14 residues. CDR3 protein: CAISGGRGEQPQHF. In nucleotides, the CDR3 is TGTGCCATCAGTGGGGGCAGGGGGGAACAGCCCCAGCATTTT.

The chain carries TRBV5-1 and TRBJ2-1; TRBD1 aligns across 7 bases. The V gene's germline CDR1 is SGHRS and CDR2 YFSETQ. The CDR3 spans 15 residues. J was trimmed by 1 base and V by 0 bases; bases with no gene match: 1. The CDR3 DNA reads TGCGCCAGCAGCTTGGAGGGGGCATCCTACAATGAGCAGTTCTTC. It yields the protein CASSLEGASYNEQFF.

The rearrangement joins TRBV6-5 to TRBJ2-1; TRBD2 matches at 10 bases. Losses at the gene ends were 4 bases for V and 4 bases for J; bases not matched to a gene: 1. Germline V lookup: CDR1 MNHEY, CDR2 SVGAGI. The CDR3 length is 14 residues. CDR3 nucleotide sequence: TGTGCCAGCAGTTTAGCGGGGGGTTACAATGAGCAGTTCTTC. It specifies CASSLAGGYNEQFF.

The genes are TRBV5-6 and TRBJ1-2, with a tentative D call TRBD1 (6 bases). V was trimmed by 2 bases and J by 1 base, leaving 21 bases between them. Looked up from germline, CDR1 is SGHDT and CDR2 is YYEEEE. This CDR3 has 18 residues. CDR3 residues: CASSLDSGEPVLNYGYTF. The CDR3 DNA follows: TGTGCCAGCAGCTTAGATTCAGGGGAGCCTGTTCTTAACTATGGCTACACCTTC.

In its sample, this clone was seen once. The chain combines TRBV5-1 with TRBJ2-2; D might be TRBD1 (6 bases). The CDR3 sequence is 15 residues long. Germline V gene lookup returns CDR1 SGHRS and CDR2 YFSETQ. Trimming left V 4 bases short and J 3 bases short, with 13 bases between. The CDR3: CASSIQGIDTGELFF. In DNA, the CDR3 is TGCGCCAGCAGCATACAGGGCATCGACACCGGGGAGCTGTTTTTT.

The chain's CDR3 is CASSTPGGWETQYF. The CDR3, as DNA: TGTGCCAGCAGCACTCCGGGAGGGTGGGAGACCCAGTACTTC. This rearrangement joins TRBV2 to TRBJ2-5; 8 bases are a match to TRBD2. Germline lookup yields CDR1 SNHLY and CDR2 FYNNEI. V was clipped by 6 bases and J by 5 bases; unmatched bases: 8. This CDR3 has 14 amino acids.

This chain links TRBV5-5 with TRBJ2-5; D is ambiguous. Per the germline V gene, CDR1 is SGHKS and CDR2 is YYEKEE (reference sequence). The length of the CDR3 is 14 residues. V lost 2 bases and J lost 4, with 12 bases in between. Here the CDR3 reads CASSFGVSGETQYF. CDR3 nucleotide sequence: TGTGCCAGCAGCTTCGGTGTATCGGGAGAGACCCAGTACTTC.

The chain joins TRBV7-9 to TRBJ2-3; D might be TRBD1 (6 bases). Trimming removed 4 bases at V and 4 bases at J, with 9 bases between. CDR3 length: 13 residues. Germline V CDR1 and CDR2: SEHNR, FQNEAQ (reference sequence). The CDR3 DNA reads TGTGCCAGCAGCTCGGACAGTGCAGATACGCAGTATTTT. This encodes CASSSDSADTQYF.

The rearrangement links TRBV15 to TRBJ1-1; D unclear. Germline V gene data show CDR1 as LNHNV and CDR2 as YYDKDF (reference sequence). The CDR3 length is 14 residues. V was pared by 0 bases and J by 4 bases, with 9 bases between. The DNA for the CDR3 is TGTGCCACCAGCAGAGAACTGGAGAGCACTGAAGCTTTCTTT. Amino acid sequence: CATSRELESTEAFF.

The rearrangement links TRBV11-2 to TRBJ2-7, with 10 positions matching TRBD2. The germline gives CDR1 SGHAT, CDR2 FQNNGV. The ends lost 1 base at V and 5 bases at J; junction bases unmatched: 11. This CDR3 region has 17 residues. The CDR3 is CASSLVRPSGSRNEQYF. Written as DNA, the CDR3 is TGTGCCAGCAGCTTAGTCCGGCCTAGCGGGAGCCGGAACGAGCAGTACTTC. Full variable domain (missing parts from reference TRBV11-2 and TRBJ2-7): EAGVAQSPRYKIIEKRQSVAFWCNPISGHATLYWYQQILGQGPKLLIQFQNNGVVDDSQLPKDRFSAERLKGVDSTLKIQPAKLEDSAVYLCASSLVRPSGSRNEQYFGPGTRLTVT.

This rearrangement joins TRBV9 to TRBJ2-7; maybe TRBD2 (6 bases). CDR1 is SGDLS, CDR2 YYNGEE, per germline. The CDR3 spans 14 residues. The V and J ends lost 3 bases and 0 bases respectively, with 10 bases between them. CDR3 sequence reads: CASSGGKSSYEQYF. In DNA, the CDR3 is TGTGCCAGCAGCGGCGGGAAGAGCTCCTACGAGCAGTACTTC.

The chain links TRBV18 to TRBJ2-3, with D uncertain. The germline V gene encodes CDR1 KGHSH and CDR2 LQKENI. This CDR3 spans 12 amino acids. Trimming removed 2 bases from V and 8 bases from J, with 8 bases in between. The CDR3 sequence is CASSPVQRTQYF. The CDR3 bases are TGTGCCAGCTCACCAGTGCAGCGTACGCAGTATTTT.

The chain has TRBV7-8 and TRBJ2-5; 11 bases are shared with TRBD2. J gave up 2 bases and V 1 base, and 3 bases lay outside the gene matches. Germline values: CDR1 SGHVS, CDR2 FQNEAQ. This CDR3 spans 16 amino acids. CDR3 in DNA: TGTGCCAGCAGCTTAGTAGTAGCGGGAGGGCAAGAGACCCAGTACTTC. It translates to CASSLVVAGGQETQYF.

In this sample, this clone turned up once. The chain employs TRBV6-5 and TRBJ1-1, with 7 bases that match TRBD1. This CDR3 comprises 14 residues. Germline CDR1 is MNHEY and CDR2 is SVGAGI. J was trimmed by 1 base and V by 6 bases; bases with no gene match: 5. The CDR3: CASSHDRANTEAFF. The CDR3 DNA reads as TGTGCCAGCAGCCACGACAGGGCGAACACTGAAGCTTTCTTT.